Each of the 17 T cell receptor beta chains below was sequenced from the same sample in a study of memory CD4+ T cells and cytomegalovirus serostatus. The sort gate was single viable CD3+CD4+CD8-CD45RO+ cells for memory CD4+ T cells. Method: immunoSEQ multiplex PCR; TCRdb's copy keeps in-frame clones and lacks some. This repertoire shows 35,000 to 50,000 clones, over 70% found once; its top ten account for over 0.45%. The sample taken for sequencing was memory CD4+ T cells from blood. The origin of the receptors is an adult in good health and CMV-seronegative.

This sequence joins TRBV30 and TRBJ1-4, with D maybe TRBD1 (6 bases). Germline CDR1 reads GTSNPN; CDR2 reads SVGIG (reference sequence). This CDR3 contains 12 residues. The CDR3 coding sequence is TGTGCTCTCCAGTGGAGGGGGGAAAAACTGTTTTTT. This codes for CALQWRGEKLFF.

CDR3 bases: TGTGCCAGCAGCCCCGGGCGGGGGGACCACACAGATACGCAGTATTTT. Translated, it gives CASSPGRGDHTDTQYF. V is TRBV11-2 and J is TRBJ2-3; TRBD2 agrees at 8 bases. V dropped 5 bases and J dropped 2; count of bases not matched to a gene: 9. Germline V gene data show CDR1 as SGHAT and CDR2 as FQNNGV. The length of the CDR3 is 16 residues.

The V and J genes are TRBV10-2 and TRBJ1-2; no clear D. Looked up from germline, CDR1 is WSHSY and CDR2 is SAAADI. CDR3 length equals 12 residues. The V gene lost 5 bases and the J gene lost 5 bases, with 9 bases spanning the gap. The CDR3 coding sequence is TGCGCCAGCAGTCCCTATGGATATGGCTACACCTTC. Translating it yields CASSPYGYGYTF.

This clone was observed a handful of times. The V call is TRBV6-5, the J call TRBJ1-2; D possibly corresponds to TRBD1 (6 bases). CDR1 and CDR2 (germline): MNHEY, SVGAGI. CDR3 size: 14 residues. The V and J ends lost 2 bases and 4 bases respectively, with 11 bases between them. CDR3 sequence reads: CASSYGSGAYGYTF. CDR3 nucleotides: TGTGCCAGCAGTTACGGGTCAGGGGCCTATGGCTACACCTTC.

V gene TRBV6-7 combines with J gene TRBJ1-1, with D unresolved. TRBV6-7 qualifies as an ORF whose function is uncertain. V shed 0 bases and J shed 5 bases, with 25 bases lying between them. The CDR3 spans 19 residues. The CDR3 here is CASSYSLSGSEELPTEAFF. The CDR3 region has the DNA TGTGCCAGCAGTTACTCATTGTCGGGGTCGGAGGAACTTCCAACTGAAGCTTTCTTT.

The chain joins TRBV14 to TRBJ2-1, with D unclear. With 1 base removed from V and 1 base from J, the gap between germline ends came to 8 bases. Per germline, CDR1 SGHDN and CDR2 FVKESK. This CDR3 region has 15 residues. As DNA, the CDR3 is TGTGCCAGCAGCCAAGGTCCTGTATCCTACAATGAGCAGTTCTTC. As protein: CASSQGPVSYNEQFF.

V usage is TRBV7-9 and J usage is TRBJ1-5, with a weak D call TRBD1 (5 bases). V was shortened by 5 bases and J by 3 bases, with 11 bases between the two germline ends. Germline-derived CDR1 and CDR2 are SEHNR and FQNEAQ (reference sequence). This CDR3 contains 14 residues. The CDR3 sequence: CASSPLGPNQPQHF. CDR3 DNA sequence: TGTGCCAGCAGCCCTCTGGGGCCCAATCAGCCCCAGCATTTT.

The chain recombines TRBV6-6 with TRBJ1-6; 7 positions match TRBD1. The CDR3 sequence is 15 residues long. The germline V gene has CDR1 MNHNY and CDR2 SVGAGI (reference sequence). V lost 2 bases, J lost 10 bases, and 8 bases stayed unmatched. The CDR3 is CASSYATGVRSPLHF. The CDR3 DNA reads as TGTGCCAGCAGTTACGCTACAGGGGTTCGGTCACCCCTCCACTTT.

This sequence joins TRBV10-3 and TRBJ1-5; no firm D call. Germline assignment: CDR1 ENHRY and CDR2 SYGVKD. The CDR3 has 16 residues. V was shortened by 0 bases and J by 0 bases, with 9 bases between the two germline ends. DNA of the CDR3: TGTGCCATCAGTGAGTCGCTCGGAATTAGCAATCAGCCCCAGCATTTT. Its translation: CAISESLGISNQPQHF.

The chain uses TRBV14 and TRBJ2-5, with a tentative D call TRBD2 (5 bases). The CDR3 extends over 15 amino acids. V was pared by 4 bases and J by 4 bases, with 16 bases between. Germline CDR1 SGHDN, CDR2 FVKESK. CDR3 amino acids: CASSPTLASRETQYF. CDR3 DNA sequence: TGTGCCAGCAGCCCCACCTTAGCGTCCCGAGAGACCCAGTACTTC.

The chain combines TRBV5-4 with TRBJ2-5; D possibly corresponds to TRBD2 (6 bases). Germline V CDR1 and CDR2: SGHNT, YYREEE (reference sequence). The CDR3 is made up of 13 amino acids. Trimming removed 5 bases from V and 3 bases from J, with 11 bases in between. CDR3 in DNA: TGTGCCAGCAGGCGGGACTTGAAAGAGACCCAGTACTTC. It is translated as CASRRDLKETQYF.

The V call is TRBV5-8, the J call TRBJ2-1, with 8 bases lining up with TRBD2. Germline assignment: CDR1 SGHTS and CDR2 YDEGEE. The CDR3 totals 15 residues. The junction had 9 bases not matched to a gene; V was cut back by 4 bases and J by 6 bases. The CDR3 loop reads CASSPPGLGANEQFF. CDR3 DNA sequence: TGTGCCAGCAGCCCACCGGGACTAGGGGCCAATGAGCAGTTCTTC.

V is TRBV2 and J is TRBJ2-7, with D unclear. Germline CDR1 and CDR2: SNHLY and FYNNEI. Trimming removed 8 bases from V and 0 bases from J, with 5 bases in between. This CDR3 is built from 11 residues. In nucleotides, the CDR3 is TGTGCCAGCGCGATCTCCTACGAGCAGTACTTC. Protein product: CASAISYEQYF. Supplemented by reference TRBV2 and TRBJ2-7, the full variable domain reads EPEVTQTPSHQVTQMGQEVILRCVPISNHLYFYWYRQILGQKVEFLVSFYNNEISEKSEIFDDQFSVERPDGSNFTLKIRSTKLEDSAMYFCASAISYEQYFGPGTRLTVT.

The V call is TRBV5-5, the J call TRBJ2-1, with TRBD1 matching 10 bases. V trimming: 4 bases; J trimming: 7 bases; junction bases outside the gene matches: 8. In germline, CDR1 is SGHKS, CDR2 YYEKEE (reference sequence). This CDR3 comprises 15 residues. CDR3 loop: CASSVGTGAGNEQFF. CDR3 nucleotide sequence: TGTGCCAGCAGCGTAGGGACAGGGGCCGGGAATGAGCAGTTCTTC.

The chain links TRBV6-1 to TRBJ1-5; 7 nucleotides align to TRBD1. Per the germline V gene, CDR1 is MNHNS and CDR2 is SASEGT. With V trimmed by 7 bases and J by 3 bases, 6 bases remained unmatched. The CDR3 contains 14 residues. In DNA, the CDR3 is TGTGCCAGCACTCCGGGACAGACCAATCAGCCCCAGCATTTT. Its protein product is CASTPGQTNQPQHF.

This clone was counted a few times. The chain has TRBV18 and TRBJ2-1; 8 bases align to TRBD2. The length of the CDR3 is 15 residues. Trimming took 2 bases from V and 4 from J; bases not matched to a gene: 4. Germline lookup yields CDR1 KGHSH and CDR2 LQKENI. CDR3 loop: CASSPVAGRYNEQFF. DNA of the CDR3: TGTGCCAGCTCACCAGTAGCGGGGAGGTACAATGAGCAGTTCTTC.

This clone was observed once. CDR3 amino acids: CASSQDPRGQETQYF. In DNA form, the CDR3 reads TGTGCCAGCAGCCAAGATCCCAGGGGTCAAGAGACCCAGTACTTC. The chain links TRBV4-2 to TRBJ2-5, with a tentative D call TRBD1 (6 bases). V was cut by 0 bases and J by 2 bases, with 10 bases left in between. There are 15 residues in the CDR3. The germline V gene encodes CDR1 LGHNA and CDR2 YNFKEQ.